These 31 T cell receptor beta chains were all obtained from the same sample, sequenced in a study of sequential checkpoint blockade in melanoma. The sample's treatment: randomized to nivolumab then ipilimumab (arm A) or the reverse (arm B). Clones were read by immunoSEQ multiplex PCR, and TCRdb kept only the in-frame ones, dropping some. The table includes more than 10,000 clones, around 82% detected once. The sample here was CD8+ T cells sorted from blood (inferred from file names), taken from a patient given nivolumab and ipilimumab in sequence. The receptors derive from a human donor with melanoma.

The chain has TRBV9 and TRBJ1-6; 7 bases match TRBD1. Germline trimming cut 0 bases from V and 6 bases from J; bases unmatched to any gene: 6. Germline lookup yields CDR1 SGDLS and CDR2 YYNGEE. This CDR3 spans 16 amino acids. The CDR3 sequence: CASSVGGGTGNSPLHF. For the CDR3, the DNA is TGTGCCAGCAGCGTAGGAGGGGGCACGGGTAATTCACCCCTCCACTTT.

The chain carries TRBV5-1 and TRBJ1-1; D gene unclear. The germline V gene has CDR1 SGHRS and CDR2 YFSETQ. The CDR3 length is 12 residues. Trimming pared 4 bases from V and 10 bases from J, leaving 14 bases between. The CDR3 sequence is CASSQAGVLAFF. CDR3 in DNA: TGCGCCAGCAGCCAAGCCGGGGTATTAGCTTTCTTT.

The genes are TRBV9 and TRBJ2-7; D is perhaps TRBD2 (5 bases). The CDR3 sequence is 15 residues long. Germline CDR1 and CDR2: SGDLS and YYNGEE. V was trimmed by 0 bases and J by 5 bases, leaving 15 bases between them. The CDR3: CASSVGVRVNDEQYF. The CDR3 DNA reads TGTGCCAGCAGCGTAGGTGTGAGGGTAAACGACGAGCAGTACTTC.

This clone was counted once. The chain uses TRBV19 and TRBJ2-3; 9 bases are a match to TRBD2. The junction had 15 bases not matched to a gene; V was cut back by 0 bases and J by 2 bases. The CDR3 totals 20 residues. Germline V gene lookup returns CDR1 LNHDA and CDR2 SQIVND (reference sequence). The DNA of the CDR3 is TGTGCCAGTAGTATAGATAACCTCCAACGCAGCGGGAGGTACACAGATACGCAGTATTTT. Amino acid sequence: CASSIDNLQRSGRYTDTQYF.

For the CDR3, the DNA is TGTGCCAGCAGTATAGGGACAGGGGCCTACGAGCAGTACTTC. Its translation: CASSIGTGAYEQYF. The chain has TRBV6-5 and TRBJ2-7; 10 bases match TRBD1. The CDR3 totals 14 residues. V shed 5 bases, J shed 2 bases, and the junction held 3 bases outside the gene matches. Germline CDR1 and CDR2: MNHEY and SVGAGI.

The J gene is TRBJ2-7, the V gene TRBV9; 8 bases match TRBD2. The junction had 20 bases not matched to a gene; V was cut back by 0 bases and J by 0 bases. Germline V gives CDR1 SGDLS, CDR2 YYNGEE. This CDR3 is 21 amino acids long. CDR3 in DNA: TGTGCCAGCAGCGTAGGGGACGGGGTCCCTACCGCGGGGGGATTCTCCTACGAGCAGTACTTC. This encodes CASSVGDGVPTAGGFSYEQYF.

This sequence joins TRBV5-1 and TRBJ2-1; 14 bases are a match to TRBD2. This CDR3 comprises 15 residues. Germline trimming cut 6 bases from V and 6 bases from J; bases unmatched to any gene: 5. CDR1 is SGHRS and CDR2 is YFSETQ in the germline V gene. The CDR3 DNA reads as TGCGCCAGCACCAGGGGGACTAGCGGGAGCAATGAGCAGTTCTTC. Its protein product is CASTRGTSGSNEQFF. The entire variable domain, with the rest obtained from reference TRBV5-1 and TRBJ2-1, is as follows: KAGVTQTPRYLIKTRGQQVTLSCSPISGHRSVSWYQQTPGQGLQFLFEYFSETQRNKGNFPGRFSGRQFSNSRSEMNVSTLELGDSALYLCASTRGTSGSNEQFFGPGTRLTVL.

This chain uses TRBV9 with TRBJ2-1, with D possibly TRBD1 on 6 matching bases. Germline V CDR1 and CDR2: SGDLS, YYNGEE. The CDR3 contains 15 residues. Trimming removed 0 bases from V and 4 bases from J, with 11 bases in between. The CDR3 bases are TGTGCCAGCAGCGTAGCAGGGGCCGATTACAATGAGCAGTTCTTC. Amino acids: CASSVAGADYNEQFF.

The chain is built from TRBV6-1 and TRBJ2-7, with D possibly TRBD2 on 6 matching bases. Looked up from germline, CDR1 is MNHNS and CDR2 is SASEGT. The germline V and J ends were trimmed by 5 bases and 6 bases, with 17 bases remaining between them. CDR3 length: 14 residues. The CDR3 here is CASSSSGFGSEQYF. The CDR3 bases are TGTGCCAGCAGTTCCTCAGGGTTCGGGAGCGAGCAGTACTTC.

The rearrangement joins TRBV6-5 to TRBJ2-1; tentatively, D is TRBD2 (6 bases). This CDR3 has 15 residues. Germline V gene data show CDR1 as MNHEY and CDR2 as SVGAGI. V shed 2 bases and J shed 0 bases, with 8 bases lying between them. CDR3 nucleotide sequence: TGTGCCAGCAGTTACGACGGGGGCTCCTACAATGAGCAGTTCTTC. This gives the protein CASSYDGGSYNEQFF.

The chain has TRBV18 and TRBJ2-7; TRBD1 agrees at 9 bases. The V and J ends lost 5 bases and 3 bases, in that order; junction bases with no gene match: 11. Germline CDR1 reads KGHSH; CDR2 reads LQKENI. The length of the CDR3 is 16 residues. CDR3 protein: CASSTYPGQGLYEQYF. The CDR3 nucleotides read TGTGCCAGCTCAACATACCCGGGACAGGGCCTCTACGAGCAGTACTTC.

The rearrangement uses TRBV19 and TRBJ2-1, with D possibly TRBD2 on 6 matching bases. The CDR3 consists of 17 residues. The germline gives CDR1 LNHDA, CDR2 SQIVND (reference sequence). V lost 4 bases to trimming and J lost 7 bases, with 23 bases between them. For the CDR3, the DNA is TGTGCCAGTAGTAGCTCCCGGGACTCTCACTTGAGGAATGAGCAGTTCTTC. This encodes CASSSSRDSHLRNEQFF.

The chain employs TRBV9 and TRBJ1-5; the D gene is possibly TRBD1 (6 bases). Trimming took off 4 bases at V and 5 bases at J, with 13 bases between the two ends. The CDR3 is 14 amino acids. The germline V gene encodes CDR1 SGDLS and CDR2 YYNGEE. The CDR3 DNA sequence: TGTGCCAGCAGCAGGGGGTGGCCCGATCAGCCCCAGCATTTT. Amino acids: CASSRGWPDQPQHF.

CDR3 nucleotide sequence: TGTGCTAGTGGTCCACTCCTCTACGAGCAGTACTTC. It codes for CASGPLLYEQYF. This chain uses TRBV12-5 with TRBJ2-5, with D hard to call. The J call is in doubt because the DNA end fits TRBJ2-7 better. Germline values: CDR1 LGHNT, CDR2 FRNRAP. The CDR3 is made up of 12 amino acids.

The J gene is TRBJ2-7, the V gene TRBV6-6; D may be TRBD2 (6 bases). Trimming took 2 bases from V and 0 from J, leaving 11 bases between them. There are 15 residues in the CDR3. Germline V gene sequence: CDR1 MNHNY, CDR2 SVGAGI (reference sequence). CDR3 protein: CASSYGGTVSYEQYF. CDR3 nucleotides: TGTGCCAGCAGTTACGGCGGGACGGTCTCCTACGAGCAGTACTTC.

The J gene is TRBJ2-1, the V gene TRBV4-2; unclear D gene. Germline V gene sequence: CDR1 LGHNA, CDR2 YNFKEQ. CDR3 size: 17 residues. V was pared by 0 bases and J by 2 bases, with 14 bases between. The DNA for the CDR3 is TGTGCCAGCAGCCAAGATCAGGATTTTGAAACCTACAATGAGCAGTTCTTC. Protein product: CASSQDQDFETYNEQFF.

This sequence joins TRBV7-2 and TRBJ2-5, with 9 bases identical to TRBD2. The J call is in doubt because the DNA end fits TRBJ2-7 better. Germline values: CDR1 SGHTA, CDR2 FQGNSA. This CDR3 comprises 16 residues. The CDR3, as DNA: TGTGCCAGCAGCTTGGCCCTGACTAGCGGCCCCTACGAGCAGTACTTC. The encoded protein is CASSLALTSGPYEQYF.

In nucleotides, the CDR3 is TGTGCCAGCAGCGGACCGTTGCAGGGGGCGGAGGGCTACACCTTC. Its translation: CASSGPLQGAEGYTF. The chain recombines TRBV7-9 with TRBJ1-2; 8 bases align to TRBD1. CDR1 is SEHNR and CDR2 is FQNEAQ in the germline V gene (reference sequence). Trimming took 5 bases from V and 8 from J; bases not matched to a gene: 13. The CDR3 totals 15 residues.

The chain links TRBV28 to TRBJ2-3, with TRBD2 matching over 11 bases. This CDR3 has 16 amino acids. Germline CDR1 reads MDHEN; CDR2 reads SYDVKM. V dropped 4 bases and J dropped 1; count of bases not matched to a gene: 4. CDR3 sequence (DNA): TGTGCCAGCAGTTACCCACTAGCGGGAGGCACAGATACGCAGTATTTT. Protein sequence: CASSYPLAGGTDTQYF.

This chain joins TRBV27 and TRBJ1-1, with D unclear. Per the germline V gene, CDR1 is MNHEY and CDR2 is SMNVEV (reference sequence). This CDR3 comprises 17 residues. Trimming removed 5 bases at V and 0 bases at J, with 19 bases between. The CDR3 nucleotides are TGTGCCAGCAGTACCCGGTCCGGGAGAGGGCTGAACACTGAAGCTTTCTTT. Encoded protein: CASSTRSGRGLNTEAFF.

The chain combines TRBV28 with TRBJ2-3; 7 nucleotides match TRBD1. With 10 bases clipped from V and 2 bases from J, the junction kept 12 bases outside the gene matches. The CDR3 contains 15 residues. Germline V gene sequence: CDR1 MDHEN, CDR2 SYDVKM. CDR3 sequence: CATLGGDRYTDTQYF. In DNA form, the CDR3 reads TGTGCCACACTGGGTGGGGACAGATACACAGATACGCAGTATTTT.

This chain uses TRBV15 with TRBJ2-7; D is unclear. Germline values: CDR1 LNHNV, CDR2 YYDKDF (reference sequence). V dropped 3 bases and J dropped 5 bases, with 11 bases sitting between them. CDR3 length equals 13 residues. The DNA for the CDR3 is TGTGCCACCAGCAGTCCCCCGTCGGACGAGCAGTACTTC. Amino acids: CATSSPPSDEQYF.

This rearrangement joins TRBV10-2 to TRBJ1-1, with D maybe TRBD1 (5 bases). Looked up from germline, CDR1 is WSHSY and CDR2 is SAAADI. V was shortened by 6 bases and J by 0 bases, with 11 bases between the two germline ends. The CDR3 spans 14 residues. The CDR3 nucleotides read TGCGCCAGCAGCCCCCCGGGGGTGAACACTGAAGCTTTCTTT. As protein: CASSPPGVNTEAFF.

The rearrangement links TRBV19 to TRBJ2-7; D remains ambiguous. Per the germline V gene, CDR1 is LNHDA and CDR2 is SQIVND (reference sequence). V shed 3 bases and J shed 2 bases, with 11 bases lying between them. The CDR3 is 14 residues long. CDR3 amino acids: CASSIGFGAYEQYF. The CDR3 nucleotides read TGTGCCAGTAGTATCGGCTTCGGAGCCTACGAGCAGTACTTC.

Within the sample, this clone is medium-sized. CDR3 amino acids: CASRLAGTGRREQYF. In DNA form, the CDR3 reads TGTGCCAGCAGACTAGCCGGGACAGGCCGGAGGGAGCAGTACTTC. The rearrangement uses TRBV5-4 and TRBJ2-7; 8 nucleotides match TRBD1. CDR1 is SGHNT and CDR2 is YYREEE in the germline V gene (reference sequence). V trimming: 5 bases; J trimming: 7 bases; junction bases outside the gene matches: 14. The length of the CDR3 is 15 residues. Looking up the rest from reference TRBV5-4 and TRBJ2-7 gives the full variable domain: ETGVTQSPTHLIKTRGQQVTLRCSSQSGHNTVSWYQQALGQGPQFIFQYYREEENGRGNFPPRFSGLQFPNYSSELNVNALELDDSALYLCASRLAGTGRREQYFGPGTRLTVT.

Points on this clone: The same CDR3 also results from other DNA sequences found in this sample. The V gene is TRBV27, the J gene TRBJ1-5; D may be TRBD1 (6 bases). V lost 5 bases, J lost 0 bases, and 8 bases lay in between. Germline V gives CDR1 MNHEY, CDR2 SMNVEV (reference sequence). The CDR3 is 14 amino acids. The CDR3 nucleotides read TGTGCCAGCAGTAGGGGGTATAGCAATCAGCCCCAGCATTTT. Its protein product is CASSRGYSNQPQHF.

The CDR3 coding sequence is TGTGCCAGCAGCTTAAAGGTCCCGGGAGCAGCAGATACGCAGTATTTT. Its protein product is CASSLKVPGAADTQYF. The chain employs TRBV7-3 and TRBJ2-3; tentative D call: TRBD2 (6 bases). The CDR3 runs to 16 residues. Germline-derived CDR1 and CDR2 are SGHTA and FQGTGA. V was pared by 1 base and J by 4 bases, with 15 bases between.

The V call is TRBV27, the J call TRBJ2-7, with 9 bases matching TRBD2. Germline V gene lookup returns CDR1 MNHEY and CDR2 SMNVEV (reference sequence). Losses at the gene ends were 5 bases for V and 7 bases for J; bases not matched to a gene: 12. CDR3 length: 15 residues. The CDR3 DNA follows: TGTGCCAGCAGTATAAAAGCGGGGGGACGGAAAGAGCAGTACTTC. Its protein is CASSIKAGGRKEQYF.

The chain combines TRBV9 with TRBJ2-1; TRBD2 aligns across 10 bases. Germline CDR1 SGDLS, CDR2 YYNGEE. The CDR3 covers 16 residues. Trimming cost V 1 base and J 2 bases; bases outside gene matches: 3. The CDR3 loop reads CASSVPTSGPYNEQFF. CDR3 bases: TGTGCCAGCAGCGTACCGACTAGCGGGCCCTACAATGAGCAGTTCTTC.

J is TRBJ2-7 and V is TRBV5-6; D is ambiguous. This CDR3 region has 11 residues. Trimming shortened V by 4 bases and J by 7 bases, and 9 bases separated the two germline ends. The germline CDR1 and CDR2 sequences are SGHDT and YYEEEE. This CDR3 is CASSLRREQYF. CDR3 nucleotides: TGTGCCAGCAGCCTGCGGCGGGAGCAGTACTTC.

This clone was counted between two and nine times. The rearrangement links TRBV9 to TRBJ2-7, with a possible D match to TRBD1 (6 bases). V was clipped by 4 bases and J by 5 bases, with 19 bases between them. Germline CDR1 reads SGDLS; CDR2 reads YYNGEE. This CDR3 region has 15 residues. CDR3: CASSPRQDWGHEQYF. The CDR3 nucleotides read TGTGCCAGCAGCCCCCGACAGGACTGGGGTCACGAGCAGTACTTC.